Listed here is a single T cell receptor (beta chain). The data belong to a study of control samples from healthy donors and cancer patients. The assay was immunoSEQ multiplex PCR, and TCRdb's table has in-frame clones only and misses some. The sample lists some 140,000 clones; more than 90% were seen once. This TCR derives from a man aged 30 to 39 in good health. Sequencing was carried out using blood.

The CDR3 sequence is CASSLTGLNEQFF. As DNA, the CDR3 is TGTGCCAGCAGTTTGACAGGGCTTAATGAGCAGTTCTTC. This sequence joins TRBV27 and TRBJ2-1; 7 nucleotides agree with TRBD1. Germline trimming cut 3 bases from V and 7 bases from J; bases unmatched to any gene: 3. There are 13 residues in the CDR3. Germline values: CDR1 MNHEY, CDR2 SMNVEV (reference sequence).